This TCR beta chain was identified during a study of blood T cells in healthy people across ages. Each donor had ten milliliters of peripheral blood drawn. Through a sample-barcoded 5' primer and a J-beta primer mix, a second PCR was run for roughly 6 to 11 cycles. Per sample, CDR3-containing paired-end reads numbered at least 2.5 million. TCRdb re-called the 5' RACE reads with MiXCR, one entry per CDR3 protein. The sample consists of 1,300,000 or so distinct CDR3 sequences, around 59% of them appearing once. Per the germline V gene, CDR1 is LGHNA and CDR2 is YSLEER. V dropped 0 bases and J dropped 4 bases, with 13 bases sitting between them. CDR3 length: 15 amino acids. Overall study results and limits: Total diversity from one million sequenced T cells was likely underestimated.

This clonotype was detected only a few times. Its antigen is as yet unknown. The genes are TRBV4-3 and TRBJ2-7; tentative D call: TRBD2 (5 bases). The TCR originated in a man between 18 and 35 years old in good health. The source material was blood. The CDR3 loop is CASSQEFSRGYEQYF. The CDR3 DNA sequence: TGCGCCAGCAGCCAAGAGTTCAGCCGGGGATACGAGCAGTACTTC.